A selection of T cell receptor beta chains follows, all from one sample in a study of shared clonotypes between healthy human individuals. Using immunoSEQ multiplex PCR, the repertoire was profiled, and TCRdb retains in-frame clones only, with some absent. The repertoire holds 490,000 or so clones, with around 80% as singletons. Sequenced: PBMCs. The receptors stem from a woman aged 40 to 49 in good health. Some clones in this sample may be carry-over from other donors' samples. CDR3s include the opening cysteine and the closing phenylalanine or tryptophan. A D gene is named only where the DNA matches it firmly. A clone size is listed for some rows: how often the clone was seen (once, few, many), or a class if it is expanded.

d_call,v_call,clone_size,j_call,cdr3_aa,cdr3_nt
.,TRBV7-6,.,TRBJ2-5,CASEEVGGTQYF,TGTGCCAGCGAGGAGGTTGGTGGGACCCAGTACTTC
TRBD1,TRBV19,.,TRBJ2-2,CASSSPGTGNTGELFF,TGTGCCAGTAGTTCCCCCGGGACAGGGAACACCGGGGAGCTGTTTTTT
.,TRBV9,.,TRBJ1-2,CASSVAVSNYGYTF,TGTGCCAGCAGCGTAGCTGTTTCTAACTATGGCTACACCTTC
.,TRBV19,few,TRBJ2-5,CASSIKLQQETQYF,TGTGCCAGTAGTATAAAACTACAACAAGAGACCCAGTACTTC
TRBD1,TRBV2,.,TRBJ1-2,CASKAGQGTYGYTF,TGTGCCTCAAAGGCGGGACAGGGGACCTATGGCTACACCTTC
TRBD2,TRBV6-1,.,TRBJ2-7,CASSEGGSSPYEQYF,TGTGCCAGCAGTGAGGGCGGGAGTAGTCCCTACGAGCAGTACTTC
TRBD1,TRBV9,.,TRBJ1-2,CASSVEGTGYGYTF,TGTGCCAGCAGCGTAGAAGGGACAGGGTATGGCTACACCTTC
TRBD2,TRBV5-1,once,TRBJ2-1,CASSLGATSSDEQFF,TGCGCCAGCAGCTTGGGGGCGACTAGCAGCGATGAGCAGTTCTTC
.,TRBV27,.,TRBJ2-7,CASSLSGPLNEQYF,TGTGCCAGCAGTTTATCCGGGCCGCTTAACGAGCAGTACTTC
TRBD1,TRBV7-8,.,TRBJ1-5,CASSFPGGRQPQHF,TGTGCCAGCAGCTTCCCAGGGGGCAGGCAGCCCCAGCATTTT
.,TRBV4-2,once,TRBJ2-3,CASSQVAGVVPDTQYF,TGTGCCAGCAGCCAAGTCGCAGGGGTAGTCCCAGATACGCAGTATTTT
.,TRBV5-1,few,TRBJ2-1,CASSLGLTGYNEQFF,TGCGCCAGCAGCTTGGGGCTCACAGGATACAATGAGCAGTTCTTC
TRBD2,TRBV10-3,few,TRBJ2-7,CAISGGTRDYEQYF,TGTGCCATCAGTGGCGGGACTAGGGACTACGAGCAGTACTTC
TRBD1,TRBV29-1,once,TRBJ1-5,CSASGGQGGRSNQPQHF,TGCAGCGCCTCCGGGGGACAGGGAGGCCGGAGCAATCAGCCCCAGCATTTT
.,TRBV30,few,TRBJ2-2,CAWSSVRGRNTGELFF,TGTGCCTGGAGTAGCGTCAGGGGAAGGAACACCGGGGAGCTGTTTTTT
.,TRBV29-1,.,TRBJ2-5,CSVEEGETQYF,TGCAGCGTTGAAGAGGGGGAGACCCAGTACTTC
TRBD2,TRBV7-3,.,TRBJ2-7,CASSSQVAGGIQYF,TGTGCCAGCAGCTCTCAGGTCGCGGGAGGGATTCAGTACTTC
.,TRBV5-4,.,TRBJ2-7,CASSLLGRSNEQYF,TGTGCCAGCAGCTTGCTGGGCAGGTCGAACGAGCAGTACTTC
TRBD2,TRBV7-2,.,TRBJ2-7,CASSSGTSFNEQYF,TGTGCCAGCAGCTCCGGGACTAGCTTTAACGAGCAGTACTTC
.,TRBV28,.,TRBJ2-3,CASRDPSGARTDTQYF,TGTGCCAGCAGAGACCCCTCAGGGGCCCGCACAGATACGCAGTATTTT
TRBD2,TRBV7-8,once,TRBJ2-1,CASSQRTSGHIPDNEQFF,TGTGCCAGCAGCCAACGGACTAGCGGGCATATACCAGACAATGAGCAGTTCTTC
TRBD2,TRBV27,many,TRBJ2-1,CASRPPAGGPLREQFF,TGTGCCAGCAGACCCCCAGCGGGAGGCCCTTTAAGGGAGCAGTTCTTC
.,TRBV7-6,.,TRBJ1-3,CASGGGAGNTIYF,TGTGCCAGCGGGGGGGGCGCAGGAAACACCATATATTTT
TRBD1,TRBV7-3,many,TRBJ2-3,CASSTPLGTGTSTDTQYF,TGTGCCAGCAGCACCCCCCTAGGGACAGGGACTAGCACAGATACGCAGTATTTT
.,TRBV27,.,TRBJ2-1,CASSLTPRGYNEQFF,TGTGCCAGCAGCTTAACCCCTAGGGGCTACAATGAGCAGTTCTTC
TRBD1,TRBV6-5,.,TRBJ2-7,CASRVGQGAYEQYF,TGTGCCAGCAGGGTCGGACAGGGGGCCTACGAGCAGTACTTC
TRBD1,TRBV7-3,.,TRBJ2-2,CASSLPVRDRGTGELFF,TGTGCCAGCAGCTTACCCGTCCGGGACAGGGGCACCGGGGAGCTGTTTTTT
TRBD2,TRBV10-1,.,TRBJ2-7,CASSEERTSGRKIRNEQYF,TGCGCCAGCAGTGAGGAGAGGACTAGCGGGAGAAAAATCCGGAACGAGCAGTACTTC
.,TRBV28,.,TRBJ2-5,CASSFPPLGETQYF,TGTGCCAGCAGTTTCCCGCCCCTCGGAGAGACCCAGTACTTC
.,TRBV7-2,once,TRBJ2-7,CASRLGGYF,TGTGCCAGCAGGCTCGGTGGGTACTTC
.,TRBV4-3,.,TRBJ1-2,CASSQDFGQRNYGYTF,TGCGCCAGCAGCCAAGACTTCGGACAGCGAAACTATGGCTACACCTTC
.,TRBV5-1,once,TRBJ2-5,CASSLEGFQETQYF,TGCGCCAGCAGCTTGGAAGGGTTCCAAGAGACCCAGTACTTC
.,TRBV7-9,few,TRBJ1-4,CASSNVEKLFF,TGTGCCAGCAGTAACGTTGAAAAACTGTTTTTT
.,TRBV12-2,.,TRBJ2-1,CASRLSWGASPYNEQFF,TGTGCAAGTCGCTTATCATGGGGAGCCTCGCCCTACAATGAGCAGTTCTTC
.,TRBV6-4,.,TRBJ2-1,CASSDGTEAYNEQFF,TGTGCCAGCAGTGACGGGACGGAGGCCTACAATGAGCAGTTCTTC
.,TRBV11-2,.,TRBJ1-1,CASSPDRSEAFF,TGTGCCAGCAGCCCGGACAGATCCGAAGCTTTCTTT
.,TRBV4-3,.,TRBJ2-7,CTSSQDLWQLQYF,TGCACCAGCAGCCAAGATCTATGGCAGCTGCAGTACTTC
TRBD1,TRBV2,.,TRBJ1-1,CATDRGNTEAFF,TGTGCCACGGACAGGGGGAACACTGAAGCTTTCTTT
.,TRBV4-1,.,TRBJ1-2,CASSQGGSEGYGYTF,TGCGCCAGCAGCCAAGGTGGATCGGAGGGGTATGGCTACACCTTC
.,TRBV5-1,.,TRBJ2-7,CASSSRQIAGLKQYF,TGCGCCAGCAGCTCCAGACAGATTGCCGGATTGAAGCAGTACTTC
TRBD1,TRBV30,.,TRBJ2-7,CAWSVQLGGGEQYF,TGTGCCTGGAGTGTACAACTAGGGGGCGGAGAGCAGTACTTC